This T cell receptor (beta chain) appears in the sequencing data of a study of PD-1 blockade in classical Hodgkin lymphoma. The overall study: Patients in the cohort were put on intravenous nivolumab, 3 mg/kg every 2 weeks.

All trial patients relapsed after autologous stem cell transplantation. General study findings and limits: Complete responders entered with baseline diversity on par with newly diagnosed patients, the results showed. A reduction in baseline TCR diversity was reportedly seen in newly diagnosed patients relative to healthy donors.

Comments on this clone: As yet, its antigen is unknown.

Trimming took off 4 bases at V and 2 bases at J, with 12 bases between the two ends. The CDR3 sequence is 15 residues long. CDR1 KGHSH and CDR2 LQKENI come from the germline V gene. Sequenced by immunoSEQ multiplex PCR; TCRdb stores in-frame clones only, minus some. The repertoire holds about 23,000 clones, over 60% seen once, with approximately 15% in the top ten. The receptor's source is a human donor with classical Hodgkin lymphoma. Specimen: peripheral blood mononuclear cells (PBMCs), collected at baseline. The rearrangement joins TRBV18 to TRBJ1-3; D might be TRBD1 (5 bases). The CDR3 nucleotides read TGTGCCAGCTCACAAAGACAGACAACTGGAAACACCATATATTTT. Its protein is CASSQRQTTGNTIYF.